What follows are 11 T cell receptor beta chains derived from one specimen sequenced in a study of blood T cell repertoires in COVID-19. Clones were read by immunoSEQ multiplex PCR, and TCRdb kept only the in-frame ones, dropping some. The sample lists tens of thousands of clones, over 75% occurring once. Sequencing was done on a sample of peripheral blood. These TCRs come from a man between 65 and 80 years old with acute or convalescent COVID-19.

The rearrangement joins TRBV7-2 to TRBJ2-3, with 9 bases lining up with TRBD1. The CDR3 is 14 amino acids. Trimming removed 6 bases from V and 6 bases from J; junction bases left unmatched: 7. Germline CDR1 reads SGHTA; CDR2 reads FQGNSA. This chain's CDR3 is CASRWTGVVDTQYF. The CDR3 DNA follows: TGTGCCAGCAGATGGACAGGGGTAGTGGATACGCAGTATTTT. Together with reference TRBV7-2 and TRBJ2-3, the CDR3 gives the full variable domain: GAGVSQSPSNKVTEKGKDVELRCDPISGHTALYWYRQSLGQGLEFLIYFQGNSAPDKSGLPSDRFSAERTGGSVSTLTIQRTQQEDSAVYLCASRWTGVVDTQYFGPGTRLTVL.

Here the CDR3 reads CASSLQGQENTGELFF. The CDR3 bases are TGTGCCAGCAGCCTTCAAGGACAGGAAAACACCGGGGAGCTGTTTTTT. The chain has TRBV11-3 and TRBJ2-2; 7 nucleotides agree with TRBD1. Per germline, CDR1 SGHNT and CDR2 YENEEA. V dropped 5 bases and J dropped 2; count of bases not matched to a gene: 8. The CDR3 runs to 16 residues.

The chain uses TRBV24-1 and TRBJ2-3; the match to TRBD1 covers 8 bases. The V gene end was trimmed by 3 bases and the J gene end by 4 bases; junction bases not matched to a gene: 5. Germline CDR1 and CDR2: KGHDR and SFDVKD. The CDR3 consists of 15 residues. CDR3 DNA: TGTGCCACCAGTGATGGACAGGGTTTAGCAGATACGCAGTATTTT. Translated, it gives CATSDGQGLADTQYF.

The chain carries TRBV18 and TRBJ2-3, with 10 nucleotides matching TRBD2. Germline V gene data show CDR1 as KGHSH and CDR2 as LQKENI. V lost 2 bases to trimming and J lost 4 bases; unmatched junction nucleotides: 3. This CDR3 has 15 residues. CDR3 residues: CASSPSLAGADTQYF. In DNA form, the CDR3 reads TGTGCCAGCTCACCAAGCCTAGCGGGAGCAGATACGCAGTATTTT.

This clone was seen just once. This chain connects TRBV6-4 to TRBJ2-1; D gene ambiguous. The length of the CDR3 is 15 residues. The V and J ends lost 3 bases and 0 bases respectively, with 9 bases between them. Germline V gene sequence: CDR1 MRHNA, CDR2 SNTAGT. CDR3 protein: CASSESPSSYNEQFF. The CDR3 nucleotides are TGTGCCAGCAGTGAATCCCCTAGCTCCTACAATGAGCAGTTCTTC.

The J gene is TRBJ1-6, the V gene TRBV5-1; no clear D gene. The CDR3 consists of 15 residues. Germline loops: CDR1 SGHRS, CDR2 YFSETQ. V shed 4 bases and J shed 7 bases, with 15 bases lying between them. CDR3 protein: CASSPGGKPNSPLHF. The CDR3 DNA is TGCGCCAGCAGCCCCGGAGGGAAGCCGAATTCACCCCTCCACTTT.

This clone was seen just once. This chain links TRBV3-1 (or the pseudogene TRBV3-2) with TRBJ2-6, with 9 bases lining up with TRBD1. The CDR3 spans 18 residues. V shed 5 bases and J 0 bases; nucleotides not matched to a gene: 8. Germline-derived CDR1 and CDR2 are LGHDT and YNNKEL (reference sequence). CDR3 region: CASSTRQGGASGANVLTF. CDR3 DNA sequence: TGTGCCAGCAGCACGAGACAGGGGGGTGCCTCTGGGGCCAACGTCCTGACTTTC.

This chain uses TRBV28 with TRBJ2-7, with TRBD1 identical over 8 bases. Germline V lookup: CDR1 MDHEN, CDR2 SYDVKM. This CDR3 region has 14 residues. The V segment lost 3 bases and the J segment 6 bases; nucleotides outside the gene matches: 7. The CDR3 region is CASSFGDRGGEQYF. The CDR3 DNA reads as TGTGCCAGCAGTTTCGGTGACAGGGGAGGCGAGCAGTACTTC.

This chain joins TRBV28 and TRBJ1-2; 8 bases are a match to TRBD1. The CDR3 is 12 amino acids. The germline gives CDR1 MDHEN, CDR2 SYDVKM. With V trimmed by 8 bases and J by 7 bases, 6 bases remained unmatched. The CDR3 coding sequence is TGTGCCAGCCGAACAGGGGGAGCTGGCTACACCTTC. Translating it yields CASRTGGAGYTF.

J is TRBJ1-5 and V is TRBV2; D is perhaps TRBD1 (5 bases). The ends were cut back, 5 bases at V and 3 bases at J, with 17 bases in the middle. The germline CDR1 and CDR2 sequences are SNHLY and FYNNEI. This CDR3 spans 16 amino acids. CDR3 sequence reads: CASSLRSSGNNQPQHF. Written as DNA, the CDR3 is TGTGCCAGCAGTCTCCGATCCTCAGGGAACAATCAGCCCCAGCATTTT.

This chain uses TRBV20-1 with TRBJ1-1; 7 positions match TRBD1. The CDR3 runs to 15 residues. V shed 3 bases and J 2 bases; nucleotides not matched to a gene: 9. Germline V gives CDR1 DFQATT, CDR2 SNEGSKA (reference sequence). The CDR3 reads CSASSPGQFNTEAFF. DNA for the CDR3: TGCAGTGCTAGTTCTCCGGGACAGTTCAACACTGAAGCTTTCTTT.